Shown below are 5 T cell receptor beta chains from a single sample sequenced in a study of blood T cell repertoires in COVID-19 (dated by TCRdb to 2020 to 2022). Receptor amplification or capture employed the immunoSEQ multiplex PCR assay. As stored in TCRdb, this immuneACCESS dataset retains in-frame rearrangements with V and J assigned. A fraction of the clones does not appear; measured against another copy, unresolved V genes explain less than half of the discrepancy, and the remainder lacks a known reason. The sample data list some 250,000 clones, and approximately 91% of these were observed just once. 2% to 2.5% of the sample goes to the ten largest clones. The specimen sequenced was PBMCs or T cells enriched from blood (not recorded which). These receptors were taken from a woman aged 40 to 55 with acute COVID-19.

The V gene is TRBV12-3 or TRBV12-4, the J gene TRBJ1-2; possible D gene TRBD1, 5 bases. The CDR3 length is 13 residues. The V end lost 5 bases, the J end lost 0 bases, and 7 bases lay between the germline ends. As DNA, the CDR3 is TGTGCCAGCAGTGACAGTTCTAACTATGGCTACACCTTC. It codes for CASSDSSNYGYTF.

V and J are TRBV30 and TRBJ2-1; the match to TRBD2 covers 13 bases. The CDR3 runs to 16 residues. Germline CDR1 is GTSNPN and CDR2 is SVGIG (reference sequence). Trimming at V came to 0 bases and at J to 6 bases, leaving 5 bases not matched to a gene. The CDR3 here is CAWSVRGLAGTNEQFF. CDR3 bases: TGTGCCTGGAGTGTGAGGGGACTAGCGGGAACCAATGAGCAGTTCTTC.

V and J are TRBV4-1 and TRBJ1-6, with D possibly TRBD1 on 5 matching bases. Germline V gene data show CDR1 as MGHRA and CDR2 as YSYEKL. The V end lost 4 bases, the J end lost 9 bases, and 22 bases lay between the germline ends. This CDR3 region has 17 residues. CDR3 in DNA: TGCGCCAGCAGCCCATCCCTACAGGCGAAATTAACTTCACCCCTCCACTTT. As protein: CASSPSLQAKLTSPLHF.

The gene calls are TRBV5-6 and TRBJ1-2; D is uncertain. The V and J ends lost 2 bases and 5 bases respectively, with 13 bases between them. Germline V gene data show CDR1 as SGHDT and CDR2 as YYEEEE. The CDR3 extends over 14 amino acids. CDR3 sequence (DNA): TGTGCCAGCAGCTTTATAGACTCTAGGTATGGCTACACCTTC. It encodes CASSFIDSRYGYTF.

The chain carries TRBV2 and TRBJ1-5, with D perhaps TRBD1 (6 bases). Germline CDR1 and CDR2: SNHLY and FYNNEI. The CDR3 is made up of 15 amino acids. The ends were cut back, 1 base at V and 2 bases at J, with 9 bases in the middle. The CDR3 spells CASSEDAGGNQPQHF. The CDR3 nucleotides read TGTGCCAGCAGTGAAGATGCAGGGGGCAATCAGCCCCAGCATTTT. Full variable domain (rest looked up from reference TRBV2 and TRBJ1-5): EPEVTQTPSHQVTQMGQEVILRCVPISNHLYFYWYRQILGQKVEFLVSFYNNEISEKSEIFDDQFSVERPDGSNFTLKIRSTKLEDSAMYFCASSEDAGGNQPQHFGDGTRLSIL.